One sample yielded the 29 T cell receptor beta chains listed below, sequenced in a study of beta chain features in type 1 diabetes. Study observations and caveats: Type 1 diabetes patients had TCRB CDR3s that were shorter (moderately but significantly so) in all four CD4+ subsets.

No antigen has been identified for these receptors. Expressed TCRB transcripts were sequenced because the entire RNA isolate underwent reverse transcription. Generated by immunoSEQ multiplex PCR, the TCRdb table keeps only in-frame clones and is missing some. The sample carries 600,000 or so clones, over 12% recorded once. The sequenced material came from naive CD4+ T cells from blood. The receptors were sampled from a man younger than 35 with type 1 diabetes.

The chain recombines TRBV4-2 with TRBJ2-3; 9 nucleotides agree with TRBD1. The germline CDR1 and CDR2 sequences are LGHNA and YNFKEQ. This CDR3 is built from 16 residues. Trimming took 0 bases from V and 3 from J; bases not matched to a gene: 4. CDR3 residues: CASSQEDRGGTDTQYF. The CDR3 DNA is TGTGCCAGCAGCCAAGAAGACAGGGGGGGAACAGATACGCAGTATTTT.

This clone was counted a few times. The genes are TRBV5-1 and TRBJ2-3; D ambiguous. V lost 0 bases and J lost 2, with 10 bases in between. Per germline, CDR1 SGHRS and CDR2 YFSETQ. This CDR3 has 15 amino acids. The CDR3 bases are TGCGCCAGCAGCTTGGCCGGGTCCTTCACAGATACGCAGTATTTT. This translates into CASSLAGSFTDTQYF.

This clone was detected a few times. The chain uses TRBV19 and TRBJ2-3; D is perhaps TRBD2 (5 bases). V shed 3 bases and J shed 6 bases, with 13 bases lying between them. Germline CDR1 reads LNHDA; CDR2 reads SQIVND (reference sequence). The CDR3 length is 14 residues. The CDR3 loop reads CASSMVTWEDTQYF. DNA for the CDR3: TGTGCCAGTAGTATGGTGACTTGGGAGGATACGCAGTATTTT.

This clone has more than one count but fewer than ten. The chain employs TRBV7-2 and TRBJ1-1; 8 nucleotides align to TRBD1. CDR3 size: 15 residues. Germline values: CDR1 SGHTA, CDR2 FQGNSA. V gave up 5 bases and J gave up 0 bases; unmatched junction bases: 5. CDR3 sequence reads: CASSAAGGLNTEAFF. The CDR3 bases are TGTGCCAGCAGCGCCGCAGGGGGCCTGAACACTGAAGCTTTCTTT.

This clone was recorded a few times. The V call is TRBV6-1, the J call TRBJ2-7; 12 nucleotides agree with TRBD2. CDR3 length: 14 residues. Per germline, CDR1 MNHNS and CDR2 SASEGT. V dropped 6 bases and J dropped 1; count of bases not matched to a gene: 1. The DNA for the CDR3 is TGTGCCAGCAGAGGACTAGCGGGGTCCTACGAGCAGTACTTC. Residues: CASRGLAGSYEQYF.

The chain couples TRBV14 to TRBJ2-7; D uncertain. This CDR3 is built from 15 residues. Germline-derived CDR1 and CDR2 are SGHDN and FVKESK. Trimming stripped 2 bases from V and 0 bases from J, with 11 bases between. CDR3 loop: CASSQLMWSSYEQYF. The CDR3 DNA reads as TGTGCCAGCAGCCAACTAATGTGGAGCTCCTACGAGCAGTACTTC.

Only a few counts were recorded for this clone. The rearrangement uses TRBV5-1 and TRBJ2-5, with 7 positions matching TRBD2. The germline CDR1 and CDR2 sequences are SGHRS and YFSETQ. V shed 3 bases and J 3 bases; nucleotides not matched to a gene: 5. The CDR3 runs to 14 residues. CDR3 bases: TGCGCCAGCAGCTCCCAACTAGCGAAAGAGACCCAGTACTTC. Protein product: CASSSQLAKETQYF.

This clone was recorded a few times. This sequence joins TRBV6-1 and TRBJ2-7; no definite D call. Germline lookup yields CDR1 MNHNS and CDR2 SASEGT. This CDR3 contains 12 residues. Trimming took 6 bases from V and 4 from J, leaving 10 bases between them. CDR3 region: CASSPSGYEQYF. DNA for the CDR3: TGTGCCAGCAGCCCCAGTGGGTACGAGCAGTACTTC.

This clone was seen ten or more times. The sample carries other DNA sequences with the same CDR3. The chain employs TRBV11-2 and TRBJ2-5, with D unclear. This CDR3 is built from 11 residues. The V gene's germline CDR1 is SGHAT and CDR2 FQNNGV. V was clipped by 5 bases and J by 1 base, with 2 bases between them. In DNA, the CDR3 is TGTGCCAGCAGCCCCCAAGAGACCCAGTACTTC. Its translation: CASSPQETQYF.

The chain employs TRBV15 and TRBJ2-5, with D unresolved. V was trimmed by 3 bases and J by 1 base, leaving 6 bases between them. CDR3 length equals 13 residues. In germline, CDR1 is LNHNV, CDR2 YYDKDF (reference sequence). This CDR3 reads CATSRTFQETQYF. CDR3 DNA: TGTGCCACCAGCAGGACCTTCCAAGAGACCCAGTACTTC.

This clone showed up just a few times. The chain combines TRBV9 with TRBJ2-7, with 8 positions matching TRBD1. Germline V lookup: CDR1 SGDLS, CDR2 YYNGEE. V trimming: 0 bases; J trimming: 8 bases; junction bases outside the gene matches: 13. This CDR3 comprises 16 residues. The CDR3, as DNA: TGTGCCAGCAGCGTAGCACACCCGGGACAGGAGGGTAAGCAGTACTTC. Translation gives CASSVAHPGQEGKQYF. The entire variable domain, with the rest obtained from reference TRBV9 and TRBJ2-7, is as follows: DSGVTQTPKHLITATGQRVTLRCSPRSGDLSVYWYQQSLDQGLQFLIQYYNGEERAKGNILERFSAQQFPDLHSELNLSSLELGDSALYFCASSVAHPGQEGKQYFGPGTRLTVT.

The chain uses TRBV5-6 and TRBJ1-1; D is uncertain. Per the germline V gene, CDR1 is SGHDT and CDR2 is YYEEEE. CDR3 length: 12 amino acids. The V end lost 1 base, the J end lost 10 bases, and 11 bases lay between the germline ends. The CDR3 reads CASSLWEDGAFF. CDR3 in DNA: TGTGCCAGCAGCTTGTGGGAGGACGGAGCTTTCTTT.

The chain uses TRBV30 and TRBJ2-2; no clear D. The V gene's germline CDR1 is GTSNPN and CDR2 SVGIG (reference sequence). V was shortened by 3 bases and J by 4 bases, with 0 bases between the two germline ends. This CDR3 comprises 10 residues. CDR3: CAWSTGELFF. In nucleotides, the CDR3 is TGTGCCTGGAGCACCGGGGAGCTGTTTTTT.

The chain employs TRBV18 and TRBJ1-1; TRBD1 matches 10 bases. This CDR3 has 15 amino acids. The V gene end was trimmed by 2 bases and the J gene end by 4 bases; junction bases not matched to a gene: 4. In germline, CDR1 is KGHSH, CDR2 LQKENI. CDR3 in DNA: TGTGCCAGCTCACCAGGGGACAGGGGCCGCACTGAAGCTTTCTTT. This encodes CASSPGDRGRTEAFF.

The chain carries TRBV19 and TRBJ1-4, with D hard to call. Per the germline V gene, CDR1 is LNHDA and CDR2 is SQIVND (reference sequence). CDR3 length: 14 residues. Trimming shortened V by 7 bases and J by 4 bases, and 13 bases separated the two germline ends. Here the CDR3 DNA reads TGTGCCAGTAAAGACGGGAACGTTAATGAAAAACTGTTTTTT. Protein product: CASKDGNVNEKLFF.

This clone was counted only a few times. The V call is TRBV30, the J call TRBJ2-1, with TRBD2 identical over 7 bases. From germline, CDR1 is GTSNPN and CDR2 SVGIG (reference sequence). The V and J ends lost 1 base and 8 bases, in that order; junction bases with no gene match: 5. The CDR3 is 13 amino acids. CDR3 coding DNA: TGTGCCTGGAGTGGCGGGAGCGGCGATGAGCAGTTCTTC. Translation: CAWSGGSGDEQFF.

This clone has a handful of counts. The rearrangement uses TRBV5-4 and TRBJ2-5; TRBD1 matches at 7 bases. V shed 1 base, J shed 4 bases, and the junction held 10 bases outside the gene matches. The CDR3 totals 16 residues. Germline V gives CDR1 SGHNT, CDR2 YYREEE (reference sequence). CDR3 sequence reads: CASSLQTGSSSETQYF. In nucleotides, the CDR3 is TGTGCCAGCAGCTTGCAGACAGGGAGTTCGTCAGAGACCCAGTACTTC.

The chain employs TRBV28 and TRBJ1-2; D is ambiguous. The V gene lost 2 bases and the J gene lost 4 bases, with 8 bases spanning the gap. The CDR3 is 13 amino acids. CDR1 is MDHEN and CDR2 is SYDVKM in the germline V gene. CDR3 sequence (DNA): TGTGCCAGCAGTTTAAGGGCAGGCTATGGCTACACCTTC. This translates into CASSLRAGYGYTF.

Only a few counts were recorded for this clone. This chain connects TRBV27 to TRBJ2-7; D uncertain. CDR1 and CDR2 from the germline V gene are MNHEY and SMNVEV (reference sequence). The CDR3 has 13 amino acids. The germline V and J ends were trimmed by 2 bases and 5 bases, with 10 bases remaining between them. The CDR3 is CASSLRPTHEQYF. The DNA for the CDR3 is TGTGCCAGCAGTTTAAGGCCTACCCACGAGCAGTACTTC.

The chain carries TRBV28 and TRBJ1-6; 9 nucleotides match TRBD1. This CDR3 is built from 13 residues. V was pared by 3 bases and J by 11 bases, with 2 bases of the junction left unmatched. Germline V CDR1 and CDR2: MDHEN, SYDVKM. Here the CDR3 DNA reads TGTGCCAGCAGTTTGGGACAGGGAACACCCCTCCACTTT. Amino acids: CASSLGQGTPLHF. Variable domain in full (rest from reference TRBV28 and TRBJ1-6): DVKVTQSSRYLVKRTGEKVFLECVQDMDHENMFWYRQDPGLGLRLIYFSYDVKMKEKGDIPEGYSVSREKKERFSLILESASTNQTSMYLCASSLGQGTPLHFGNGTRLTVT.

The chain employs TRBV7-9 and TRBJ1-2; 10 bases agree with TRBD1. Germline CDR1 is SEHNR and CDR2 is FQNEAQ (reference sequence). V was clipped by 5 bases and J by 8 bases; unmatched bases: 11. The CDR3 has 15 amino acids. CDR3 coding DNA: TGTGCCAGCAGCCCCCCGACAGGGGGCTACGTGGGCTACACCTTC. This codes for CASSPPTGGYVGYTF.

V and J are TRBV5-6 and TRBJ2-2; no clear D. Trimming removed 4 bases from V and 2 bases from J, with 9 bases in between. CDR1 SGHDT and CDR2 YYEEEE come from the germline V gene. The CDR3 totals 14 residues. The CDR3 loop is CASSPDLNTGELFF. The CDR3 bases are TGTGCCAGCAGCCCGGACCTTAACACCGGGGAGCTGTTTTTT.

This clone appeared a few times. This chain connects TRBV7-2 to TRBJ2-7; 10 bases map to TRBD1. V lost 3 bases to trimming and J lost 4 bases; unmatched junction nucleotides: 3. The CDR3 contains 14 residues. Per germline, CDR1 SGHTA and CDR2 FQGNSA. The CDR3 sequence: CASSFDRGRYEQYF. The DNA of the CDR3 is TGTGCCAGCAGCTTTGACAGGGGGCGGTACGAGCAGTACTTC.

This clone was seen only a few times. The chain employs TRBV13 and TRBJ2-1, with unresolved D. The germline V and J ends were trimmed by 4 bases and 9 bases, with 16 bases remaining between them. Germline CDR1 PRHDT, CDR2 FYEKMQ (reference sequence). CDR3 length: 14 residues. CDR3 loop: CASSSAGPVGEQFF. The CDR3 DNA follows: TGTGCCAGCAGCTCCGCTGGCCCGGTAGGTGAGCAGTTCTTC.

The CDR3 sequence: CASSQLVGTVHGYTF. The CDR3, as DNA: TGTGCCAGCAGCCAATTGGTCGGGACGGTCCATGGCTACACCTTC. This chain links TRBV6-5 with TRBJ1-2; a weak D match, TRBD1 (5 bases). The CDR3 has 15 residues. Looked up from germline, CDR1 is MNHEY and CDR2 is SVGAGI. Trimming shortened V by 6 bases and J by 6 bases, and 20 bases separated the two germline ends.

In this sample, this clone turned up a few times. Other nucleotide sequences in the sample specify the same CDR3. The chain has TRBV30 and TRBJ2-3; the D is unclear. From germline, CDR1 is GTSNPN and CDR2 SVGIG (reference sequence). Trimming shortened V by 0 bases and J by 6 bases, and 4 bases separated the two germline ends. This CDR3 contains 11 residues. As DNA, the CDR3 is TGTGCCTGGAGTGTATCCGATACGCAGTATTTT. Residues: CAWSVSDTQYF.

CDR3 in DNA: TGTGCCAGCAGTGAAGAGTCCAACACTGAAGCTTTCTTT. Residues: CASSEESNTEAFF. V and J are TRBV2 and TRBJ1-1; D not resolved. V lost 1 base and J 2 bases, leaving 5 bases between the germline ends. The CDR3 totals 13 residues. Per germline, CDR1 SNHLY and CDR2 FYNNEI.

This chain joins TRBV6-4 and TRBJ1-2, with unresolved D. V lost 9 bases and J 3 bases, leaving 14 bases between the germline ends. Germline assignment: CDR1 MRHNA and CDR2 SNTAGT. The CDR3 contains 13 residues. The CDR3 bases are TGTGCCAGTAACTCACAAATCGACTATGGCTACACCTTC. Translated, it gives CASNSQIDYGYTF.

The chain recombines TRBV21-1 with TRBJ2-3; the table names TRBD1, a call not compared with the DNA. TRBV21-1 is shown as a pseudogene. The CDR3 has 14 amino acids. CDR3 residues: CASSKGRSTDTQYF. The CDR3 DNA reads TGTGCCAGCAGCAAAGGCAGGAGCACAGATACGCAGTATTTT.